The rows below give T cell receptor beta chains drawn from one sample of a study of CD8+CD57+ T cells in acquired aplastic anemia. TCRdb recomputed calls from the reads with MiXCR, one row per CDR3 protein. The sample has fewer than 150,000 distinct CDR3 sequences, 48% seen once. The sequenced sample consisted of sorted CD4+, CD8+, or CD8+CD57+ T cells (not recorded which) from PBMCs. These receptors were collected from a human donor in good health, serving as a control. The CDR3 runs from the conserved cysteine through the conserved F or W. Each record gives: D gene, clone size, J gene, V gene, CDR3 protein, CDR3 DNA. A D gene is named only where the DNA matches it firmly. The size entry is marked missing in some rows and otherwise reads once, few, many or a size class.

D gene: -; clone size: many; J gene: TRBJ2-7; V gene: TRBV5-8; CDR3 protein: CASSSGSGIFYEQYF; CDR3 DNA: TGTGCCAGCAGTTCCGGGAGTGGGATCTTCTACGAGCAGTACTTC
D gene: -; clone size: -; J gene: TRBJ1-1; V gene: TRBV19; CDR3 protein: CASSILAAGTEAFF; CDR3 DNA: TGTGCCAGTAGTATCTTGGCAGCGGGCACTGAAGCTTTCTTT
D gene: -; clone size: -; J gene: TRBJ2-7; V gene: TRBV25-1; CDR3 protein: CASSGSGAPNEQYF; CDR3 DNA: TGTGCCAGCAGTGGTAGCGGCGCTCCAAACGAGCAGTACTTC
D gene: TRBD1; clone size: -; J gene: TRBJ1-2; V gene: TRBV5-4; CDR3 protein: CASRSDRGLVGGYTF; CDR3 DNA: TGTGCCAGCAGGTCCGACAGGGGGCTTGTTGGTGGCTACACCTTC
D gene: -; clone size: -; J gene: TRBJ1-2; V gene: TRBV7-3; CDR3 protein: CASSLTEGSGYTF; CDR3 DNA: TGTGCCAGCAGCCTCACAGAGGGGTCTGGCTACACCTTC
D gene: -; clone size: -; J gene: TRBJ1-2; V gene: TRBV25-1; CDR3 protein: CASSDATRTAYGYTF; CDR3 DNA: TGTGCCAGCAGTGACGCCACGAGGACTGCGTATGGCTACACCTTC
D gene: TRBD1; clone size: -; J gene: TRBJ2-1; V gene: TRBV12-5; CDR3 protein: CASGGGGQGTDNDQFF; CDR3 DNA: TGTGCTAGTGGTGGGGGGGGACAGGGAACCGACAATGATCAGTTCTTC
D gene: -; clone size: many; J gene: TRBJ1-5; V gene: TRBV7-9; CDR3 protein: CASGLRANQPQHF; CDR3 DNA: TGTGCCAGCGGCCTGCGGGCCAATCAGCCCCAGCATTTT
D gene: TRBD1; clone size: few; J gene: TRBJ2-1; V gene: TRBV6-4; CDR3 protein: CASSDSSDRGDEQFF; CDR3 DNA: TGTGCCAGCAGTGACTCTTCGGACAGGGGGGATGAGCAGTTCTTC
D gene: TRBD1; clone size: many; J gene: TRBJ1-1; V gene: TRBV5-1; CDR3 protein: CASSSGQGATEAFF; CDR3 DNA: TGCGCCAGCAGCTCGGGACAGGGCGCCACTGAAGCTTTCTTT
D gene: TRBD2; clone size: few; J gene: TRBJ2-5; V gene: TRBV2; CDR3 protein: CASSSLTSGGTEETQYF; CDR3 DNA: TGTGCCAGCAGTTCCTTGACTAGCGGGGGGACCGAAGAGACCCAGTACTTC
D gene: TRBD1; clone size: many; J gene: TRBJ1-4; V gene: TRBV5-4; CDR3 protein: CASRQTGGGEKLFF; CDR3 DNA: TGTGCCAGCAGACAGACAGGGGGGGGTGAAAAACTGTTTTTT
D gene: TRBD1; clone size: -; J gene: TRBJ2-1; V gene: TRBV29-1; CDR3 protein: CSVDEGATEQFF; CDR3 DNA: TGCAGCGTTGATGAGGGGGCAACTGAGCAGTTCTTC
D gene: -; clone size: many; J gene: TRBJ1-5; V gene: TRBV4-3; CDR3 protein: CASSQEYSGLLGNQPQHF; CDR3 DNA: TGCGCCAGCAGCCAAGAGTATTCAGGTCTCCTTGGAAATCAGCCCCAGCATTTT
D gene: -; clone size: few; J gene: TRBJ2-7; V gene: TRBV7-6; CDR3 protein: CASSYEGYEQYF; CDR3 DNA: TGTGCCAGCAGCTATGAGGGTTACGAGCAGTACTTC
D gene: -; clone size: many; J gene: TRBJ2-7; V gene: TRBV5-6; CDR3 protein: CASSLAYEQYF; CDR3 DNA: TGTGCCAGCAGCTTGGCTTACGAGCAGTACTTC
D gene: -; clone size: -; J gene: TRBJ1-5; V gene: TRBV7-8; CDR3 protein: CASSEQGFRQPQHF; CDR3 DNA: TGTGCCAGCAGCGAACAGGGCTTTCGTCAGCCCCAGCATTTT
D gene: TRBD1; clone size: once; J gene: TRBJ1-2; V gene: TRBV11-3; CDR3 protein: CASSPVSDRGSGYTF; CDR3 DNA: TGTGCCAGCAGTCCTGTTTCGGACAGGGGCTCTGGCTACACCTTC
D gene: -; clone size: -; J gene: TRBJ2-7; V gene: TRBV2; CDR3 protein: CASSLPRGYEQYF; CDR3 DNA: TGTGCCAGCAGCCTCCCAAGGGGCTACGAGCAGTACTTC
D gene: TRBD1; clone size: -; J gene: TRBJ1-5; V gene: TRBV12-3/TRBV12-4; CDR3 protein: CASSLDGQGNQPQHF; CDR3 DNA: TGTGCCAGCAGTTTGGATGGACAGGGAAATCAGCCCCAGCATTTT
D gene: -; clone size: -; J gene: TRBJ1-5; V gene: TRBV4-3; CDR3 protein: CASSHEPNYQPQHF; CDR3 DNA: TGCGCCAGCAGCCACGAACCTAATTATCAGCCCCAGCATTTT
D gene: -; clone size: many; J gene: TRBJ2-5; V gene: TRBV7-2; CDR3 protein: CASSLEGRLALQETQYF; CDR3 DNA: TGTGCCAGCAGCTTAGAGGGTCGACTTGCCCTCCAAGAGACCCAGTACTTC
D gene: -; clone size: -; J gene: TRBJ1-1; V gene: TRBV7-3; CDR3 protein: CASSSTGTMNTEAFF; CDR3 DNA: TGTGCCAGCAGCTCCACGGGGACCATGAACACTGAAGCTTTCTTT
D gene: -; clone size: many; J gene: TRBJ2-5; V gene: TRBV7-2; CDR3 protein: CASSFDGGMAAQYF; CDR3 DNA: TGTGCCAGCAGCTTTGATGGGGGTATGGCGGCCCAGTACTTC
D gene: -; clone size: -; J gene: TRBJ2-1; V gene: TRBV24-1; CDR3 protein: CATRRREGSEQFF; CDR3 DNA: TGTGCCACCAGGAGAAGGGAAGGTAGTGAGCAGTTCTTC
D gene: -; clone size: many; J gene: TRBJ2-1; V gene: TRBV9; CDR3 protein: CASSVGAGMGEQFF; CDR3 DNA: TGTGCCAGCAGCGTTGGGGCGGGGATGGGTGAGCAGTTCTTC
D gene: -; clone size: -; J gene: TRBJ1-6; V gene: TRBV10-3; CDR3 protein: CAIRQGVDSPLHF; CDR3 DNA: TGTGCCATCAGGCAGGGAGTCGATTCACCCCTCCACTTT
D gene: -; clone size: once; J gene: TRBJ2-7; V gene: TRBV2; CDR3 protein: CASHSGTHEQYF; CDR3 DNA: TGTGCCAGCCATTCAGGGACCCACGAGCAGTACTTC
D gene: TRBD1; clone size: -; J gene: TRBJ2-2; V gene: TRBV2; CDR3 protein: CATGQGANTGELFF; CDR3 DNA: TGTGCCACCGGACAGGGGGCAAACACCGGGGAGCTGTTTTTT
D gene: -; clone size: many; J gene: TRBJ1-2; V gene: TRBV12-3/TRBV12-4; CDR3 protein: CASSPWVGEVGYGYTF; CDR3 DNA: TGTGCCAGCAGCCCTTGGGTCGGGGAGGTTGGGTATGGCTACACCTTC
D gene: -; clone size: many; J gene: TRBJ1-2; V gene: TRBV29-1; CDR3 protein: CSVESLEGLTYGYTF; CDR3 DNA: TGCAGCGTTGAATCGTTGGAGGGCCTAACATATGGCTACACCTTC
D gene: -; clone size: few; J gene: TRBJ2-1; V gene: TRBV20-1; CDR3 protein: CSAREGGGSDEQFF; CDR3 DNA: TGCAGTGCTAGAGAGGGCGGGGGCAGTGATGAGCAGTTCTTC
D gene: -; clone size: -; J gene: TRBJ1-2; V gene: TRBV4-2; CDR3 protein: CASSQDVGEYGYTF; CDR3 DNA: TGTGCCAGCAGCCAAGATGTTGGTGAATATGGCTACACCTTC
D gene: TRBD1; clone size: -; J gene: TRBJ1-1; V gene: TRBV7-9; CDR3 protein: CASSLNRGNAEAFF; CDR3 DNA: TGTGCTAGCAGCTTAAACAGGGGGAACGCTGAAGCTTTCTTT
D gene: TRBD1; clone size: few; J gene: TRBJ1-1; V gene: TRBV29-1; CDR3 protein: CSGGTGDTEAFF; CDR3 DNA: TGCAGCGGAGGGACAGGGGACACTGAAGCTTTCTTT
D gene: -; clone size: few; J gene: TRBJ1-3; V gene: TRBV15; CDR3 protein: CATSRDIGAGNTIYF; CDR3 DNA: TGTGCCACCAGCAGAGATATAGGGGCTGGAAACACCATATATTTT
D gene: -; clone size: many; J gene: TRBJ1-2; V gene: TRBV7-9; CDR3 protein: CASTIYSGSYGYTF; CDR3 DNA: TGTGCCAGCACCATCTACTCGGGGTCCTATGGCTACACCTTC
D gene: TRBD2; clone size: -; J gene: TRBJ2-1; V gene: TRBV24-1; CDR3 protein: CATSDTRTSGDAYNEQFF; CDR3 DNA: TGTGCCACCAGTGATACTAGGACTAGCGGGGACGCCTACAATGAGCAGTTCTTC
D gene: TRBD1; clone size: -; J gene: TRBJ2-1; V gene: TRBV24-1; CDR3 protein: CATSDTGTAYNEQFF; CDR3 DNA: TGTGCCACCAGTGATACCGGGACAGCGTACAATGAGCAGTTCTTC
D gene: -; clone size: many; J gene: TRBJ2-2; V gene: TRBV5-1; CDR3 protein: CASRRSPGQGDTGELFF; CDR3 DNA: TGCGCCAGCAGAAGGTCCCCGGGACAAGGGGACACCGGGGAGCTGTTTTTT
D gene: TRBD1; clone size: -; J gene: TRBJ1-1; V gene: TRBV10-3; CDR3 protein: CAITGQGHTEAFF; CDR3 DNA: TGTGCCATCACCGGACAGGGTCACACTGAAGCTTTCTTT
D gene: TRBD1; clone size: -; J gene: TRBJ1-2; V gene: TRBV20-1; CDR3 protein: CSARETGQYYGYTF; CDR3 DNA: TGCAGTGCTAGGGAGACGGGACAGTACTATGGCTACACCTTC
D gene: TRBD1; clone size: many; J gene: TRBJ2-7; V gene: TRBV29-1; CDR3 protein: CSVEGQVGSYEQYF; CDR3 DNA: TGCAGCGTTGAGGGACAGGTAGGGTCCTACGAGCAGTACTTC
D gene: -; clone size: once; J gene: TRBJ1-5; V gene: TRBV10-1; CDR3 protein: CASSQSGQGWKGNQPQHF; CDR3 DNA: TGCGCCAGCAGTCAGAGTGGGCAGGGGTGGAAGGGCAATCAGCCCCAGCATTTT
D gene: -; clone size: few; J gene: TRBJ1-2; V gene: TRBV24-1; CDR3 protein: CATSDLSRPYGYTF; CDR3 DNA: TGTGCCACCAGTGACCTGTCTAGACCGTATGGCTACACCTTC
D gene: -; clone size: few; J gene: TRBJ1-2; V gene: TRBV12-3/TRBV12-4; CDR3 protein: CASRTQGKGYTF; CDR3 DNA: TGTGCCAGCAGGACCCAGGGGAAGGGCTACACCTTC
D gene: -; clone size: many; J gene: TRBJ2-2; V gene: TRBV7-8; CDR3 protein: CASSLVVPPSGELFF; CDR3 DNA: TGTGCCAGCAGCTTAGTGGTACCTCCAAGCGGGGAGCTGTTTTTT
D gene: -; clone size: -; J gene: TRBJ1-6; V gene: TRBV9; CDR3 protein: CASSVGGTENSPLHF; CDR3 DNA: TGTGCCAGCAGCGTAGGTGGGACGGAAAATTCACCCCTCCACTTT
D gene: -; clone size: many; J gene: TRBJ2-7; V gene: TRBV7-9; CDR3 protein: CASSHEVGAYEQYF; CDR3 DNA: TGTGCCAGCAGCCACGAAGTAGGGGCCTACGAGCAGTACTTC
D gene: -; clone size: -; J gene: TRBJ2-1; V gene: TRBV27; CDR3 protein: CASSWSRLDEQFF; CDR3 DNA: TGTGCCAGCAGTTGGTCCAGGTTGGATGAGCAGTTCTTC
D gene: -; clone size: many; J gene: TRBJ1-3; V gene: TRBV7-9; CDR3 protein: CASSLTGDSGNTIYF; CDR3 DNA: TGTGCCAGCAGCCTAACCGGTGACTCTGGAAACACCATATATTTT
D gene: TRBD1; clone size: many; J gene: TRBJ1-6; V gene: TRBV20-1; CDR3 protein: CSATDRARTPLHF; CDR3 DNA: TGCAGTGCTACAGACAGGGCCAGGACACCCCTCCACTTT
D gene: -; clone size: -; J gene: TRBJ2-1; V gene: TRBV20-1; CDR3 protein: CSAHSYRGGAKNEQFF; CDR3 DNA: TGCAGTGCTCACTCGTATAGGGGGGGGGCGAAGAATGAGCAGTTCTTC
D gene: TRBD2; clone size: -; J gene: TRBJ2-1; V gene: TRBV6-1; CDR3 protein: CASSGIVAGGTGEEQFF; CDR3 DNA: TGTGCCAGCAGTGGTATCGTCGCGGGGGGAACCGGAGAGGAGCAGTTCTTC